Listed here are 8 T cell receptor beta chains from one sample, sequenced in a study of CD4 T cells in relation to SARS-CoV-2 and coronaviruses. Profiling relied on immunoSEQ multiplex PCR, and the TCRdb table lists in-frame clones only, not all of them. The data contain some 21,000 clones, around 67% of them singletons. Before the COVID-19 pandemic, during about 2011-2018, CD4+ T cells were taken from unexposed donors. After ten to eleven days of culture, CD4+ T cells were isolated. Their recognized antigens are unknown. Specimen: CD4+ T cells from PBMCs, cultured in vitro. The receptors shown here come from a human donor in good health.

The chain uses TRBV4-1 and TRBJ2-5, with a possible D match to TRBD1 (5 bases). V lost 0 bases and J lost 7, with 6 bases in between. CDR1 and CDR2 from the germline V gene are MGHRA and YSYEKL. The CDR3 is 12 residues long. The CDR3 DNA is TGCGCCAGCAGCCAAGATAGGGGGACCCAGTACTTC. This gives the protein CASSQDRGTQYF.

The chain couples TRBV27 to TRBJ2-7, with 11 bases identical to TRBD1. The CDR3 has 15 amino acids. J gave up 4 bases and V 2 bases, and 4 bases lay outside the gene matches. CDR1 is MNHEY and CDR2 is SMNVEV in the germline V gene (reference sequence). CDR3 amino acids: CASSLQGQGGYEQYF. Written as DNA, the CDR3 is TGTGCCAGCAGTTTACAGGGACAGGGGGGGTACGAGCAGTACTTC.

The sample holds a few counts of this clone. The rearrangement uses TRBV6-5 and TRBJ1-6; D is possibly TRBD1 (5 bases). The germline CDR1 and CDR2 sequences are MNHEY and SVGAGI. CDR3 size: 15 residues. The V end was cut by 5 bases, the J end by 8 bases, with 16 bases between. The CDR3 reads CASSPDSLGDSPLHF. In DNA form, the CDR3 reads TGTGCCAGCAGTCCCGACAGCCTGGGGGATTCACCCCTCCACTTT.

This CDR3 reads CASSLGRGGSRSSYEQYF. The CDR3 nucleotides read TGTGCCAGCAGCTTAGGCAGGGGCGGATCCAGGAGCTCCTACGAGCAGTACTTC. The chain combines TRBV7-2 with TRBJ2-7; D possibly corresponds to TRBD1 (6 bases). V was trimmed by 1 base and J by 0 bases, leaving 19 bases between them. Germline loops: CDR1 SGHTA, CDR2 FQGNSA. The CDR3 extends over 18 amino acids.

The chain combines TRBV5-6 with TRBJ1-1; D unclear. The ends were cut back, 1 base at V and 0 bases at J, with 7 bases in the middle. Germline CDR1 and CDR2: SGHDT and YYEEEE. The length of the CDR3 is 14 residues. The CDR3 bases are TGTGCCAGCAGCTTGTTTACACTGAACACTGAAGCTTTCTTT. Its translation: CASSLFTLNTEAFF.

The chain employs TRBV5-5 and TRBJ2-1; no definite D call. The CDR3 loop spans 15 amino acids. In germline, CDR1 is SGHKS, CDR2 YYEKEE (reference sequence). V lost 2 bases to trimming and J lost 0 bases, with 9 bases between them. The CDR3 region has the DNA TGTGCCAGCAGCTTCGGGCAGAACTCCTACAATGAGCAGTTCTTC. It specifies CASSFGQNSYNEQFF.

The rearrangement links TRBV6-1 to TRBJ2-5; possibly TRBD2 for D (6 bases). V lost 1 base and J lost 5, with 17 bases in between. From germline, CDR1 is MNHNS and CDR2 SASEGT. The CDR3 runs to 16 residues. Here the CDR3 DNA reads TGTGCCAGCAGTGAAGGGGCCGGACGGGGGTGGGAGACCCAGTACTTC. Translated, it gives CASSEGAGRGWETQYF.

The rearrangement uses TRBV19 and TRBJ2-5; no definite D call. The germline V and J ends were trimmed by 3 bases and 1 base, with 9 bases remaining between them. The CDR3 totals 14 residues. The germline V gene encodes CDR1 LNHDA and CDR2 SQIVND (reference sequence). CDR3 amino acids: CASSMGGSQETQYF. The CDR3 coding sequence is TGTGCCAGTAGTATGGGCGGCTCCCAAGAGACCCAGTACTTC.